Described below is a single T cell receptor (beta chain) sequence and its context. Antigen unknown. This entry comes from a study of monozygotic twins with cystic fibrosis. General study results and limits: Monozygotic CF twins shared more identical nucleotide clonotypes than unrelated patients. Co-twins had the most similar V usage for 13 of 16 pairs, J for 8.

The CDR3 extends over 14 amino acids. CDR1 and CDR2 from the germline V gene are SGHTA and FQGTGA. The V gene lost 5 bases and the J gene lost 2 bases, with 11 bases spanning the gap. Clones were sequenced by immunoSEQ multiplex PCR, and TCRdb holds only the in-frame ones, with some missing. The data contain 25,000 to 35,000 clones, around 81% of them singletons. Sequencing was performed on blood. The sequence was collected from a girl aged 2 to 10 with cystic fibrosis. The V gene is TRBV7-3, the J gene TRBJ2-3; a weak D match, TRBD2 (6 bases). CDR3 nucleotide sequence: TGTGCCAGCAGCCTAGGACTACCCACAGATACGCAGTATTTT. Translation gives CASSLGLPTDTQYF.